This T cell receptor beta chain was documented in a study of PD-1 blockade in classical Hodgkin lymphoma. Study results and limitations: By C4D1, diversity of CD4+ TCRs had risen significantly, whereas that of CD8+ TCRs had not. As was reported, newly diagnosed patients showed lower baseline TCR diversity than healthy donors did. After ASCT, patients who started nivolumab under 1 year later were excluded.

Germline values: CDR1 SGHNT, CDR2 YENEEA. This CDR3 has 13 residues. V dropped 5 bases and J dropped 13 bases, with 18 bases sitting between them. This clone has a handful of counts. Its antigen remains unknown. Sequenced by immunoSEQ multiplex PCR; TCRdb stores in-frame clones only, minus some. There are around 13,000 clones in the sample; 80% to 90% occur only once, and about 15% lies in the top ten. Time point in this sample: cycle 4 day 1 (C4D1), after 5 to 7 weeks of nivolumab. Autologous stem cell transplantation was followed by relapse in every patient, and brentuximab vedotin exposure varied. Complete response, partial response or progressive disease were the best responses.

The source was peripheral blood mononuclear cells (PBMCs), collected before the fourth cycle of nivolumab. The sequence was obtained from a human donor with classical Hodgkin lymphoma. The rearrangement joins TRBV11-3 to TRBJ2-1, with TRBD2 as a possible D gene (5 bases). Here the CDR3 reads CASSAVGGRQQFF. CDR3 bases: TGTGCCAGCAGCGCAGTCGGAGGCCGACAACAGTTCTTC.